This TCR beta chain was identified in a study of blood T cells in healthy people across ages. The CDR3 consists of 13 residues. Germline V CDR1 and CDR2: DFQATT, SNEGSKA (reference sequence). Trimming took off 6 bases at V and 7 bases at J, with 18 bases between the two ends. Primed by a sample-barcoded 5' primer and a J-beta primer mix, a second PCR proceeded for roughly 7 to 12 cycles. Every cDNA molecule carried a tag from a template-switch adaptor bearing 12 random nucleotides. TCRdb itself ran the 5' RACE reads through MiXCR, one entry per CDR3 protein. The repertoire holds about 690,000 distinct CDR3 sequences, approximately 40% seen once, with approximately 29% in the top ten. Findings of the study overall: Naive CD4+ cell counts and diversity both ran higher in long-lived than in aged donors.

Concerning this clonotype itself: Its antigen remains unknown.

The receptor was isolated from a man aged 80 or over in good health. Sequenced: blood. The rearrangement uses TRBV20-1 and TRBJ1-2; tentative D call: TRBD1 (5 bases). This CDR3 is CSARGRAVAGYTF. In DNA, the CDR3 is TGCAGTGCACGGGGACGGGCGGTTGCTGGCTACACCTTC.